Below, 4 T cell receptor beta chains from the same sample are listed, as sequenced in a study of CD8+ T cells in alopecia areata. Once RNA had been extracted, it was reverse transcribed into cDNA to act as the sequencing template. The protocol was immunoSEQ multiplex PCR, while the TCRdb copy is restricted to in-frame clones and leaves out a portion. This sample has 110,000 or so clones, with around 64% found just once. The sample consisted of CD4+ T cells sorted from blood. These receptors were obtained from a human donor in good health.

The chain employs TRBV7-6 and TRBJ2-5; TRBD1 matches 7 bases. The germline CDR1 and CDR2 sequences are SGHVS and FNYEAQ. V lost 5 bases and J lost 2; bases outside the gene matches: 2. The CDR3 has 13 amino acids. For the CDR3, the DNA is TGTGCCAGCAGCACGGACAGGCAAGAGACCCAGTACTTC. Its translation is CASSTDRQETQYF.

J is TRBJ2-7 and V is TRBV5-6; a weak D match, TRBD1 (5 bases). Trimming cost V 0 bases and J 3 bases, with 10 bases left between them. CDR1 and CDR2 (germline): SGHDT, YYEEEE. The CDR3 extends over 14 amino acids. For the CDR3, the DNA is TGTGCCAGCAGCTTGGACAGGATTTTCTACGAGCAGTACTTC. This codes for CASSLDRIFYEQYF. Variable domain in full (rest from reference TRBV5-6 and TRBJ2-7): DAGVTQSPTHLIKTRGQQVTLRCSPKSGHDTVSWYQQALGQGPQFIFQYYEEEERQRGNFPDRFSGHQFPNYSSELNVNALLLGDSALYLCASSLDRIFYEQYFGPGTRLTVT.

This clone came up once. The CDR3 loop reads CASSEGQPQHF. In DNA, the CDR3 is TGTGCCAGTAGTGAGGGACAGCCCCAGCATTTT. This chain uses TRBV19 with TRBJ1-5; no clear D. V shed 5 bases and J shed 7 bases, with 6 bases lying between them. Germline loops: CDR1 LNHDA, CDR2 SQIVND (reference sequence). This CDR3 contains 11 residues. Looking up the rest from reference TRBV19 and TRBJ1-5 gives the full variable domain: DGGITQSPKYLFRKEGQNVTLSCEQNLNHDAMYWYRQDPGQGLRLIYYSQIVNDFQKGDIAEGYSVSREKKESFPLTVTSAQKNPTAFYLCASSEGQPQHFGDGTRLSIL.

The chain recombines TRBV29-1 with TRBJ2-3; a weak D match, TRBD1 (6 bases). The CDR3 is made up of 13 amino acids. Germline V lookup: CDR1 SQVTM, CDR2 ANQGSEA. V shed 6 bases and J shed 10 bases, with 20 bases lying between them. The CDR3 reads CSVEHERRGPQYF. The CDR3 DNA reads TGCAGCGTCGAACACGAACGCAGGGGACCGCAGTATTTT.